Sequencing of this T cell receptor (beta chain) was carried out in a study of blood T cells in healthy people across ages (dated by TCRdb to the mid-2010s). Turning to the overall study: In model experiments, roughly one uniquely barcoded TCR beta cDNA molecule per two T cells was captured by template switching. Using the same blood draw, the study looked at two additional independent replicas of 1 million unique cDNA reads for two donors, one aged 18 to 30 and the other aged 80 or older. To track age-related changes in TCR beta repertoire diversity, the study relied on deep sequencing normalized with unique cDNA molecular identifiers. The donors were divided into four age groups: young (average around 16 years), middle-aged (about 40), aged (about 60) and long-lived (about 84). To avoid experimental bias, donors of different ages were distributed randomly across sequencing lanes. General study outcomes and caveats: Bulk unsorted PBMC profiling prevented conclusive comparison of naive and antigen-experienced compartments. Compared with the aged group, more naive CD4+ T cells, fewer expanded clones and increased TCR diversity were shown by the long-lived group, suggesting age selection. Estimates of total diversity based on one million sequenced T cells were considered lower bounds and underestimates. As age increased, observed TCR beta diversity per million T cells dropped in a roughly linear way, and a significant reduction was already evident by age around 41. Because donor CMV infection status was unknown, age-related changes in expanded clonotypes were potentially confounded. There was a strong correlation between observed TCR beta diversity and the percentage of naive T cells measured by flow cytometry.

This clonotype was observed at least ten times. No antigen is known for it. No base qualities exist here, and no much larger clone lies one base off it. The germline V gene (reference sequence) provides CDR1 SEHNR and CDR2 FQNEAQ. V is shortened by 4 bases, J by 8 bases, and the region joining them spans 18 bases. CDR3 length: 15 amino acids, cysteine to phenylalanine. Only the CDR3 DNA is retained, 45 bases long and in frame from the first base. The library was prepared using 5' RACE. Sequenced using an Illumina HiSeq 2500. A second roughly 6 to 12 cycle PCR used a sample-barcoded 5' primer and a J-beta primer mix. A template-switch 5' adaptor carrying 12 random nucleotides introduced a unique molecular identifier onto each TCR beta cDNA molecule. Each sample yielded at least 2.5 million CDR3-containing paired-end reads. First-strand cDNA synthesis was performed from all RNA using the Mint cDNA synthesis kit, with priming by a TRBC-specific oligonucleotide. Following uracil-DNA glycosylase treatment, all cDNA underwent a first 18-cycle PCR with the universal primers M1SS and BC2_uni_R. The published analysis was carried out like this. For normalization, 1 million high-quality reads were randomly selected from each sample, with every read carrying a distinct molecular identifier. Instead of being binned into consensus sequences, reads with shared molecular identifiers were discarded. MiTCR, with a Q25 quality threshold and the strictest error-elimination algorithm, was used for CDR3 identification, clonotype clustering and error correction. A nonparametric unseen species model with Euler transformation was used to estimate lower-bound total TCR beta diversity. The public reads were reanalyzed by TCRdb: fastp trimming at Q25, MiXCR alignment, in-frame beta chains only. Entries that share a CDR3 protein sequence are merged under the most common genes and DNA. None of the V and J calls come from the authors' own analysis; TCRdb made them. The sample profile shows around 1,700,000 distinct CDR3 sequences; approximately 28% of them were found once. Of the sample, roughly 8% falls within the top ten clones.

The donors were some 36 Caucasian individuals from Russia, aged roughly 6 to 100 years, who were systemically healthy. Each donor gave ten milliliters of peripheral blood, drawn into EDTA-treated Vacutainer tubes. PBMCs were isolated by Ficoll-Paque density-gradient centrifugation, with at least 6 million obtained per sample. Trizol reagent was used to extract total RNA from the PBMCs, yielding at least 5 micrograms per sample. For every donor, an aliquot of PBMCs went through flow cytometry to measure the percentages of naive CD45RAhigh/CD27high T cells. Recombination joined TRBV7-9 with TRBJ2-1, with an unclear D gene assignment. Sequencing used blood. The TCR comes from a woman in her 30s in good health. The sequenced DNA: TGTGCCAGCAGCTCAACCGGGCCTACAAAATATGAGCAGTTCTTC. This is translated as CASSSTGPTKYEQFF.